This is a list of T cell receptor beta chains from one sample in a study of shared clonotypes between healthy human individuals. This table comes from immunoSEQ multiplex PCR, and its TCRdb copy is limited to in-frame clones, with some not included. The table has 2 million to 2.5 million clones, around 95% seen once. The specimen sequenced was naive CD4+ T cells sorted from blood. The receptor source for this set is a man aged 18 to 30 in good health. Each CDR3 is given with its conserved first and last residue. Each record gives: J gene, D gene, V gene, CDR3 DNA, CDR3 protein. D genes are given only for firm matches.

J gene: TRBJ1-1
D gene: NA
V gene: TRBV7-9
CDR3 DNA: TGTGCCAGCAGCTTAGCGCTGGCAGGAACAGGGACTGAAGCTTTCTTT
CDR3 protein: CASSLALAGTGTEAFF

J gene: TRBJ1-1
D gene: TRBD1
V gene: TRBV18
CDR3 DNA: TGTGCCAGCTCACCAGGTTTTGTGGGACAGGGTGACACTGAAGCTTTCTTT
CDR3 protein: CASSPGFVGQGDTEAFF

J gene: TRBJ2-7
D gene: TRBD1
V gene: TRBV11-1
CDR3 DNA: TGTGCCAGCAGCCGGGACAGCTACGAGCAGTACTTC
CDR3 protein: CASSRDSYEQYF

J gene: TRBJ2-3
D gene: NA
V gene: TRBV27
CDR3 DNA: TGTGCTACAAAACAGCCAGGTTCGAGCACAGATACGCAGTATTTT
CDR3 protein: CATKQPGSSTDTQYF

J gene: TRBJ1-5
D gene: NA
V gene: TRBV11-2
CDR3 DNA: TGTGCCAGCAGCTTAGGTGCAGGGGGCAATCAGCCCCAGCATTTT
CDR3 protein: CASSLGAGGNQPQHF

J gene: TRBJ1-3
D gene: NA
V gene: TRBV27
CDR3 DNA: TGTGCCAGCAGTTTAGTGGCGGGGGCCGGAAACACCATATATTTT
CDR3 protein: CASSLVAGAGNTIYF

J gene: TRBJ2-3
D gene: NA
V gene: TRBV5-1
CDR3 DNA: TGCGCCAGGAAAAACCGGGACACCACCACAGATACGCAGTATTTT
CDR3 protein: CARKNRDTTTDTQYF

J gene: TRBJ1-6
D gene: NA
V gene: TRBV2
CDR3 DNA: TGTGCCAGCAGTGACCCTGAGGGTGGCTCACCCCTCCACTTT
CDR3 protein: CASSDPEGGSPLHF

J gene: TRBJ1-2
D gene: TRBD1
V gene: TRBV19
CDR3 DNA: TGTGCCAGTAGACGAGGACAGGGGAATGGCTACACCTTC
CDR3 protein: CASRRGQGNGYTF

J gene: TRBJ2-5
D gene: NA
V gene: TRBV5-1
CDR3 DNA: TGCGCCAGCAGCGAGAACAGGGTCCAAGAGACCCAGTACTTC
CDR3 protein: CASSENRVQETQYF

J gene: TRBJ2-2
D gene: NA
V gene: TRBV6-5
CDR3 DNA: TGTGCCAGCAGTCGAGGGGCCACCGGGGAGCTGTTTTTT
CDR3 protein: CASSRGATGELFF

J gene: TRBJ1-4
D gene: NA
V gene: TRBV6-1
CDR3 DNA: TGTGCCAGCAGGGACCGGGCCCTCAATGAAAAACTGTTTTTT
CDR3 protein: CASRDRALNEKLFF

J gene: TRBJ1-5
D gene: NA
V gene: TRBV30
CDR3 DNA: TGTGCCTGGAGTGTGCAAAGCAATCAGCCCCAGCATTTT
CDR3 protein: CAWSVQSNQPQHF

J gene: TRBJ2-1
D gene: NA
V gene: TRBV15
CDR3 DNA: TGTGCCACCAGCACCATTGATGAGCAGTTCTTC
CDR3 protein: CATSTIDEQFF

J gene: TRBJ1-2
D gene: NA
V gene: TRBV19
CDR3 DNA: TGTGCCAGTAGTATCGGGGTAAACTATGGCTACACCTTC
CDR3 protein: CASSIGVNYGYTF

J gene: TRBJ2-1
D gene: NA
V gene: TRBV18
CDR3 DNA: TGTGCCAGCTCACCAGGGTACAATGAGCAGTTCTTC
CDR3 protein: CASSPGYNEQFF

J gene: TRBJ1-1
D gene: NA
V gene: TRBV7-2
CDR3 DNA: TGTGCCAGCAGTCAGGGTGCTGAAGCTTTCTTT
CDR3 protein: CASSQGAEAFF